This T cell receptor (beta chain) was documented in a study of molecular identifiers for immune sequencing clone quantification. The sorting of naive CD8 T cells used the CD8+CD4-CCR7+CD45RA+ phenotype. Preparation of the bulk TCR libraries relied on previously described methods and listed TCR primers. TCRdb re-derived calls from the PCR reads in MiXCR, one entry per CDR3 protein. The data show about 640,000 distinct CDR3 sequences, just under 20% seen once. Germline V gene data show CDR1 as DFQATT and CDR2 as SNEGSKA (reference sequence). The length of the CDR3 is 15 residues. As concerns this clonotype: A much larger clone differs from this one at a single base, so this may be a read error.

Sequencing input: naive CD8+ T cells from blood, with Jurkat cell RNA spiked in. Subset specified: FACS-sorted CD8+CD4-CCR7+CD45RA+ naive T cells. The clonotype comes from a human donor in good health. Some libraries in this study had Jurkat cell RNA spiked in. This rearrangement joins TRBV20-1 to TRBJ2-5; 10 bases match TRBD1. The CDR3 coding sequence is TGCGGTGCTAGACCCGGGACAGGGGTTCAAGAGACCCAGTACTTC. This sequence encodes CGARPGTGVQETQYF.